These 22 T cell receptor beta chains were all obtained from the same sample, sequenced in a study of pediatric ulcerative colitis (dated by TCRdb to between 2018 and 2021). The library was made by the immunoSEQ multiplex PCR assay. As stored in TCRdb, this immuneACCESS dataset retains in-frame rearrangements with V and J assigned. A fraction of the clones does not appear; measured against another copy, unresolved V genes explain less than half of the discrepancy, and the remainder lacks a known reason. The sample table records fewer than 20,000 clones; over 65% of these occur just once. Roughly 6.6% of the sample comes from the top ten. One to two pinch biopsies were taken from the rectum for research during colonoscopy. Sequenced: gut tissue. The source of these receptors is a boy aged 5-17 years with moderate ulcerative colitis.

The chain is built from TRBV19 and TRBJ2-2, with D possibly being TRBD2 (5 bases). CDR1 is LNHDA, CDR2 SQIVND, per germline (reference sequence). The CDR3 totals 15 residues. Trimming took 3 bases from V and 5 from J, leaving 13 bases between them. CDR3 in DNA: TGTGCCAGTAGTATTTCAAGAGGGATTACCGGGGAGCTGTTTTTT. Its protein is CASSISRGITGELFF. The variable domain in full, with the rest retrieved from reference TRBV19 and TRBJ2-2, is DGGITQSPKYLFRKEGQNVTLSCEQNLNHDAMYWYRQDPGQGLRLIYYSQIVNDFQKGDIAEGYSVSREKKESFPLTVTSAQKNPTAFYLCASSISRGITGELFFGEGSRLTVL.

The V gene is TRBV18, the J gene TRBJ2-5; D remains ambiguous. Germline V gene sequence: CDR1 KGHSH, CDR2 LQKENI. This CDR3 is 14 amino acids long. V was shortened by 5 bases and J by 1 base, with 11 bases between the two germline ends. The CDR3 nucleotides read TGTGCCAGCTCAAGGGCGAACTCCCAAGAGACCCAGTACTTC. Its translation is CASSRANSQETQYF.

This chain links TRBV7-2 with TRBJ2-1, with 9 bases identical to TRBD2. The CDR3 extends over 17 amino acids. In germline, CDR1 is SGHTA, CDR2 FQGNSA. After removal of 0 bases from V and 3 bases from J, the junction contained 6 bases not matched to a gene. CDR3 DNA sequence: TGTGCCAGCAGCTTAGCTGTTAGTAGCGGGGGCTACAATGAGCAGTTCTTC. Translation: CASSLAVSSGGYNEQFF.

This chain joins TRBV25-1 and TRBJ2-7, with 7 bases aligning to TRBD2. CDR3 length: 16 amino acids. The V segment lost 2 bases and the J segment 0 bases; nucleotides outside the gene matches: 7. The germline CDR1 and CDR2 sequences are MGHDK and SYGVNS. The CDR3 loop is CASSERVREDSYEQYF. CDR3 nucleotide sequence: TGTGCCAGCAGTGAAAGGGTCCGGGAGGACTCCTACGAGCAGTACTTC.

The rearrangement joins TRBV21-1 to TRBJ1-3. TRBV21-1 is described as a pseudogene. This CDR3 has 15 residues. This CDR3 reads CASPHPGKTGNTIYF. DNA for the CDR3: TGTGCCAGCCCGCACCCTGGGAAAACTGGAAACACCATATATTTT.

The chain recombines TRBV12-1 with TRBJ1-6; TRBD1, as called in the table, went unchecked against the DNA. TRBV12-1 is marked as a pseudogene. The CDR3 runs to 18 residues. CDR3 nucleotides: TGTGCCAGCAGCTTCGGCCGACAGGGGGAGGGGAATAATTCACCCCTCCACTTT. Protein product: CASSFGRQGEGNNSPLHF.

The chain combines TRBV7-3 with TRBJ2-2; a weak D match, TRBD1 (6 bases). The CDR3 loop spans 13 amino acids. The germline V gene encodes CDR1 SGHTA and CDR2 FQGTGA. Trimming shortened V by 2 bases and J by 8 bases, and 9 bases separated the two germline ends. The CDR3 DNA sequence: TGTGCCAGCAGCTTACTCGGACAGGGGGAGCTGTTTTTT. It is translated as CASSLLGQGELFF.

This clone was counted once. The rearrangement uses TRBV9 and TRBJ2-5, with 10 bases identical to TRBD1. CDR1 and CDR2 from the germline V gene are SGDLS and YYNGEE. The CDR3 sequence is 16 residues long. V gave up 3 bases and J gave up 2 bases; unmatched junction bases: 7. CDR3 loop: CASSARQGAWQETQYF. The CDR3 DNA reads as TGTGCCAGCAGCGCTCGACAGGGGGCATGGCAAGAGACCCAGTACTTC.

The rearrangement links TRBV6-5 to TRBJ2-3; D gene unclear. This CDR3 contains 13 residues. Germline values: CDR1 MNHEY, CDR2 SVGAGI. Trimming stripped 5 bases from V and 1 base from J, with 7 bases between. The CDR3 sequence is CASSRIRTDTQYF. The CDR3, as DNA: TGTGCCAGCAGTAGAATACGCACAGATACGCAGTATTTT.

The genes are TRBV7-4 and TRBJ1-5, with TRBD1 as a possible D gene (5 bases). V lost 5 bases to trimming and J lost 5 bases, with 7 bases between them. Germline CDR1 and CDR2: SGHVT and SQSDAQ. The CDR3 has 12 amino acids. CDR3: CASSPQDQPQHF. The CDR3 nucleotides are TGTGCCAGCAGCCCACAGGATCAGCCCCAGCATTTT.

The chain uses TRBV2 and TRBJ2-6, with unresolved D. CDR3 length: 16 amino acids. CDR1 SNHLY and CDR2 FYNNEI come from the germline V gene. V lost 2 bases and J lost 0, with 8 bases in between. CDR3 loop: CASSEQPHSGANVLTF. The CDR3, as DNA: TGTGCCAGCAGTGAACAACCGCACTCTGGGGCCAACGTCCTGACTTTC.

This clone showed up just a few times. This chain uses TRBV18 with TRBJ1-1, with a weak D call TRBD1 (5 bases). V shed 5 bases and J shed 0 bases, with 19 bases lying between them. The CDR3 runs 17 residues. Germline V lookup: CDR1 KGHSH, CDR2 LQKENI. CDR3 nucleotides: TGTGCCAGCTCATCTCCCCAGGGTCTCGGTATGAACACTGAAGCTTTCTTT. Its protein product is CASSSPQGLGMNTEAFF.

CDR3 loop: CASRSGGSEAFF. The CDR3 coding sequence is TGTGCCAGCAGGTCCGGGGGCAGTGAAGCTTTCTTT. The chain links TRBV7-9 to TRBJ1-1; D possibly corresponds to TRBD1 (6 bases). The CDR3 is 12 amino acids. Germline V gene sequence: CDR1 SEHNR, CDR2 FQNEAQ (reference sequence). Trimming left V 6 bases short and J 7 bases short, with 12 bases between. Full variable domain (missing parts from reference TRBV7-9 and TRBJ1-1): DTGVSQNPRHKITKRGQNVTFRCDPISEHNRLYWYRQTLGQGPEFLTYFQNEAQLEKSRLLSDRFSAERPKGSFSTLEIQRTEQGDSAMYLCASRSGGSEAFFGQGTRLTVV.

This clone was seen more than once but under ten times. The CDR3: CASSLDSGLGDTQYF. The CDR3, as DNA: TGCGCCAGCAGCTTGGATTCGGGGCTCGGTGATACGCAGTATTTT. The rearrangement links TRBV5-1 to TRBJ2-3; perhaps D is TRBD1 or TRBD2 (5 bases each). Trimming pared 0 bases from V and 6 bases from J, leaving 14 bases between. Germline V CDR1 and CDR2: SGHRS, YFSETQ. This CDR3 has 15 residues.

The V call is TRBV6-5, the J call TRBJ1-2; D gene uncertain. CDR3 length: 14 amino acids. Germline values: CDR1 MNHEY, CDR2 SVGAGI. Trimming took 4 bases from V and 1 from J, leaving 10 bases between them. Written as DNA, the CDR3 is TGTGCCAGCAGTTCTAGCAGGAGTAACTATGGCTACACCTTC. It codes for CASSSSRSNYGYTF.

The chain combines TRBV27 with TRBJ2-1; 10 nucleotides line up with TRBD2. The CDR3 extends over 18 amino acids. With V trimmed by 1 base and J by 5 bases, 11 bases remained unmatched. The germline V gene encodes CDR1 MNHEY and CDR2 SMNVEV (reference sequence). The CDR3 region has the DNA TGTGCCAGCAGTTTATATAGCGGGGGGCCCGCGGGACACAATGAGCAGTTCTTC. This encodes CASSLYSGGPAGHNEQFF.

CDR3 in DNA: TGTGCCACCAGCAGGGGACAGCCCTATGGCTACACCTTC. This sequence encodes CATSRGQPYGYTF. The chain carries TRBV15 and TRBJ1-2, with 7 bases aligning to TRBD1. There are 13 residues in the CDR3. The J segment lost 4 bases and the V segment lost 3 bases, leaving 2 bases of the junction unmatched. The germline CDR1 and CDR2 sequences are LNHNV and YYDKDF (reference sequence).

CDR3 sequence: CAGHPSGTGALRGYTF. Here the CDR3 DNA reads TGTGCCGGCCACCCATCTGGGACAGGGGCCCTTCGGGGCTACACCTTC. V gene TRBV19 combines with J gene TRBJ1-2; the match to TRBD1 covers 10 bases. Germline CDR1 is LNHDA and CDR2 is SQIVND (reference sequence). V shed 11 bases, J shed 8 bases, and the junction held 20 bases outside the gene matches. CDR3 length: 16 amino acids.

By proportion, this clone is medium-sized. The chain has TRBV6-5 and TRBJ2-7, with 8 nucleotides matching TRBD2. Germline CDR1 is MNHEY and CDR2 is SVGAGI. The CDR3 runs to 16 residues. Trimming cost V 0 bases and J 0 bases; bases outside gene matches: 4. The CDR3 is CASSYSNSGSSYEQYF. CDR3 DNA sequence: TGTGCCAGCAGTTACTCGAACAGCGGGAGCTCCTACGAGCAGTACTTC.

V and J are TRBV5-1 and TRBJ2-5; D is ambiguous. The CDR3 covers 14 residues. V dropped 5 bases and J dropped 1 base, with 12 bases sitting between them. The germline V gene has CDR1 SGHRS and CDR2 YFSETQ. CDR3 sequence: CASRPVRAQETQYF. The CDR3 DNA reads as TGCGCCAGCAGGCCGGTCCGGGCCCAAGAGACCCAGTACTTC.

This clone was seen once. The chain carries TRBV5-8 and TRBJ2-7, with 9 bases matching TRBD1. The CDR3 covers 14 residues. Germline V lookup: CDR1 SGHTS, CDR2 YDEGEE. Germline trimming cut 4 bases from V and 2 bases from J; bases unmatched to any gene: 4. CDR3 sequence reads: CASSGTGGPYEQYF. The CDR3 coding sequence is TGTGCCAGCAGCGGAACAGGGGGCCCCTACGAGCAGTACTTC.

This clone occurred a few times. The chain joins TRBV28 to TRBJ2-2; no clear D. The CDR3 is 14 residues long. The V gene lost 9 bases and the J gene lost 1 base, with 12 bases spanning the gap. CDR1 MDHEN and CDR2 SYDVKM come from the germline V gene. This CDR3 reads CARKDPVNTGELFF. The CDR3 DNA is TGTGCCAGGAAAGACCCAGTGAACACCGGGGAGCTGTTTTTT.